This T cell receptor beta chain was recovered during a study of response to subunit inactivated influenza vaccine. Overall study findings and caveats: That few new T cells are recruited by each seasonal influenza vaccination was the authors' suggestion.

V shed 6 bases and J 9 bases; nucleotides not matched to a gene: 10. The CDR3 has 15 residues. CDR1 is MGHDK and CDR2 is SYGVNS in the germline V gene. Points on this clonotype: The antigen remains unidentified.

One entry per CDR3 protein results from TCRdb running MiXCR on the RT-PCR reads. There are 600,000 to 850,000 distinct CDR3 sequences in the sample; 12% to 15% occur only once, and less than 8.5% lies in the top ten. Sequencing was performed on PBMCs from blood, taken 14 to 15 days before vaccination. The V gene is TRBV25-1, the J gene TRBJ1-6; TRBD1 agrees at 8 bases. The source of this sequence is a man between 50 and 59 years old who received an inactivated influenza vaccine. CDR3 residues: CASSSTGTGGSPLHF. In DNA, the CDR3 is TGTGCCAGCAGCTCAACCGGGACAGGCGGTTCACCCCTCCACTTT.